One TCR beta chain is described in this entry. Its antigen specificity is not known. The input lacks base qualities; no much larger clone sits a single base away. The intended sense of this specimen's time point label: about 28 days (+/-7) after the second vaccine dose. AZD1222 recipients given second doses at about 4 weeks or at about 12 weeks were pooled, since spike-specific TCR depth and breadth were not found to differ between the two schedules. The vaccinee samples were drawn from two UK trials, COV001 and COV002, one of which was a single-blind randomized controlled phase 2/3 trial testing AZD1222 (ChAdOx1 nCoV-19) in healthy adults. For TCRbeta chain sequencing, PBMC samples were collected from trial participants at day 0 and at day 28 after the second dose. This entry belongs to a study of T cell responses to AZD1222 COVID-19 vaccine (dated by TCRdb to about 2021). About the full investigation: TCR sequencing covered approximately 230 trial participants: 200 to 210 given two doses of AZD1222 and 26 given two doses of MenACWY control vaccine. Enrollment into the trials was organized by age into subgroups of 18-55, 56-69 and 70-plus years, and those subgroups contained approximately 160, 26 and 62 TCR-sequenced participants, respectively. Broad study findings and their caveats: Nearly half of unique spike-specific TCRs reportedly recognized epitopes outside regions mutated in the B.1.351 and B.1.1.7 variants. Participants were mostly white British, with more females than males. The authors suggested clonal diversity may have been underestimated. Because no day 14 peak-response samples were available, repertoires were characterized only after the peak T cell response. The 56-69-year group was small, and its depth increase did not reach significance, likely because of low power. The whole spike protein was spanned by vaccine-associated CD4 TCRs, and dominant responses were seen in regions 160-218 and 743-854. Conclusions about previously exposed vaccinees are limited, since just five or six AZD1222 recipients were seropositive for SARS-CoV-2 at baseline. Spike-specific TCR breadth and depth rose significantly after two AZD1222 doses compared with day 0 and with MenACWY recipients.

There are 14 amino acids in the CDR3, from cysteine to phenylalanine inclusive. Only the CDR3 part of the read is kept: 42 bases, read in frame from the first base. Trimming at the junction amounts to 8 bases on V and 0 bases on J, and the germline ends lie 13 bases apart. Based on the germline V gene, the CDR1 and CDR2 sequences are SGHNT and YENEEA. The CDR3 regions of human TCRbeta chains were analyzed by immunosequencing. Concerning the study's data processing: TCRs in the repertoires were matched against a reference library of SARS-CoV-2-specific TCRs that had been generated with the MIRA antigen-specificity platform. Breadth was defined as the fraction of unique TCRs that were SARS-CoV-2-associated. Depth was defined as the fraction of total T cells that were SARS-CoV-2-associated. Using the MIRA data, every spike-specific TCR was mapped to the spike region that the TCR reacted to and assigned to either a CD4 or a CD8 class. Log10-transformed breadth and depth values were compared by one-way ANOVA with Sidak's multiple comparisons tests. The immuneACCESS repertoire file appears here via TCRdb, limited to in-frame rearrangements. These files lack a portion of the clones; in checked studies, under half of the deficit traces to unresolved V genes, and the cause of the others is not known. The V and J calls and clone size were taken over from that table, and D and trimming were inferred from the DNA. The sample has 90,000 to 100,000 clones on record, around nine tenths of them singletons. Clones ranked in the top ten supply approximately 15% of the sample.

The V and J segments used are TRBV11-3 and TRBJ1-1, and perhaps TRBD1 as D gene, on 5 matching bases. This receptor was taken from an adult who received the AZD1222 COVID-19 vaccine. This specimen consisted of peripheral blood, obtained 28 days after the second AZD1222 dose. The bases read TGTGCCAGCTCCTGGGGGACGGTGAACACTGAAGCTTTCTTT. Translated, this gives CASSWGTVNTEAFF. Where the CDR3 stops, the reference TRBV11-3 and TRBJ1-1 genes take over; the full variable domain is EAGVVQSPRYKIIEKKQPVAFWCNPISGHNTLYWYLQNLGQGPELLIRYENEEAVDDSQLPKDRFSAERLKGVDSTLKIQPAELGDSAVYLCASSWGTVNTEAFFGQGTRLTVV.